Described below is a single TCR beta chain sequence and its context. These data are taken from a study of T cell changes during pregnancy in multiple sclerosis. Germline values: CDR1 MNHEY, CDR2 SMNVEV (reference sequence). V gave up 5 bases and J gave up 2 bases, with 13 bases separating them. The CDR3 is 15 residues long. Only in-frame clones appear in the TCRdb table, and some are missing; sequencing was by immunoSEQ multiplex PCR. The sample lists about 31,000 clones, about nine tenths seen once, with around 6.8% in the top ten. This sample comprised CD8+ T cells from peripheral blood mononuclear cells, obtained in the second trimester of pregnancy. The source of this sequence is a female donor with multiple sclerosis, enrolled in a pregnancy study. The gene calls are TRBV27 and TRBJ2-1; possibly TRBD1 for D (6 bases). CDR3 DNA sequence: TGTGCCAGCAGTCACCGGGACACCACCTACAATGAGCAGTTCTTC. This encodes CASSHRDTTYNEQFF.